This is a list of T cell receptor beta chains from one sample in a study of blood T cell repertoires in COVID-19. The method was immunoSEQ multiplex PCR; TCRdb's version includes in-frame clones alone and lacks a portion of them. The repertoire has some 150,000 clones, roughly 77% of them found once; the top ten carry roughly 5.1%. What was sequenced was peripheral blood. The receptors shown here come from a woman aged 65 to 85 with COVID-19, enrolled during active disease. Both conserved end residues are part of each CDR3. A D gene is named only where the DNA matches it firmly. Clone size is not always given. Where it is, it says once, few, many or a class for expanded clones.

abundance: NA; j_gene: TRBJ2-7; d_gene: NA; v_gene: TRBV6-6; CDR3nt: TGTGCCAGCAGTTTACGGACAGCGTTGTCCTACGAGCAGTACTTC; CDR3aa: CASSLRTALSYEQYF
abundance: NA; j_gene: TRBJ1-4; d_gene: NA; v_gene: TRBV3-1/TRBV3-2; CDR3nt: TGTGCCAGCAGCCGGTCGGGGGACAATGAAAAACTGTTTTTT; CDR3aa: CASSRSGDNEKLFF
abundance: NA; j_gene: TRBJ1-2; d_gene: NA; v_gene: TRBV15; CDR3nt: TGTGCCACCAGCAGAGACCGTCAGGGGATAGACAACTATGGCTACACCTTC; CDR3aa: CATSRDRQGIDNYGYTF
abundance: few; j_gene: TRBJ1-1; d_gene: NA; v_gene: TRBV4-1; CDR3nt: TGCGCCAGCAGCCAAGATCGACCGACAAAGGCTTTCTTT; CDR3aa: CASSQDRPTKAFF
abundance: NA; j_gene: TRBJ1-3; d_gene: NA; v_gene: TRBV5-6; CDR3nt: TGTGCCAGCAGCTGGACTAGGACGAATGGAAACACCATATATTTT; CDR3aa: CASSWTRTNGNTIYF
abundance: few; j_gene: TRBJ1-4; d_gene: NA; v_gene: TRBV5-3; CDR3nt: TGTGCCAGAAGCTTGGGTCGGACTAATGAAAAACTGTTTTTT; CDR3aa: CARSLGRTNEKLFF
abundance: NA; j_gene: TRBJ2-7; d_gene: TRBD1; v_gene: TRBV5-8; CDR3nt: TGTGCCAGCAGCTGGCCGAAAGGGGGCTTATACGAGCAGTACTTC; CDR3aa: CASSWPKGGLYEQYF
abundance: NA; j_gene: TRBJ2-1; d_gene: NA; v_gene: TRBV6-2/TRBV6-3; CDR3nt: TGTGCCAGCAGTTACAGCCTAGACCGTGAGCAGTTCTTC; CDR3aa: CASSYSLDREQFF
abundance: NA; j_gene: TRBJ2-1; d_gene: NA; v_gene: TRBV5-4; CDR3nt: TGTGCCAGCAGCCCCGACCTGGGGGGGGCGAATGGGATCTTC; CDR3aa: CASSPDLGGANGIF
abundance: NA; j_gene: TRBJ2-5; d_gene: NA; v_gene: TRBV5-6; CDR3nt: TGTGCCAGCAGCCCTGAATCGGGGGTGGAGACCCAGTACTTC; CDR3aa: CASSPESGVETQYF
abundance: NA; j_gene: TRBJ1-2; d_gene: NA; v_gene: TRBV3-1/TRBV3-2; CDR3nt: TGTGCCAGCAGCTCAGGGAGGGTCGGCTACACCTTC; CDR3aa: CASSSGRVGYTF
abundance: NA; j_gene: TRBJ1-1; d_gene: TRBD1; v_gene: TRBV19; CDR3nt: TGTGCCAGTAGTACCCACAGGGGGCGGAACACTGAAGCTTTCTTT; CDR3aa: CASSTHRGRNTEAFF
abundance: NA; j_gene: TRBJ1-3; d_gene: TRBD1; v_gene: TRBV19; CDR3nt: TGTGCCAGTAGTGCCACAGGGGGCACCGGAAACACCATATATTTT; CDR3aa: CASSATGGTGNTIYF
abundance: NA; j_gene: TRBJ1-2; d_gene: NA; v_gene: TRBV4-2; CDR3nt: TGTGCCAGCAGCCAGGCCGCGACAGTTAACTATGGCTACACCTTC; CDR3aa: CASSQAATVNYGYTF
abundance: NA; j_gene: TRBJ1-2; d_gene: TRBD1; v_gene: TRBV5-6; CDR3nt: TGTGCCAGCAGCTTGCAGGGGGCGGTAGCTGGTGGCTACACCTTC; CDR3aa: CASSLQGAVAGGYTF
abundance: NA; j_gene: TRBJ2-7; d_gene: NA; v_gene: TRBV7-8; CDR3nt: TGTGCCAGCAGCCCCCGTGGACAGAACTACGAGCAGTACTTC; CDR3aa: CASSPRGQNYEQYF
abundance: NA; j_gene: TRBJ1-1; d_gene: NA; v_gene: TRBV11-2; CDR3nt: TGTGCCAGCAGCTTAGATTCGGGGAGGCCCACTGAAGCTTTCTTT; CDR3aa: CASSLDSGRPTEAFF
abundance: NA; j_gene: TRBJ1-4; d_gene: NA; v_gene: TRBV6-5; CDR3nt: TGTGCCAGCAGCCCCGGGACATGGAGTGAAAAACTGTTTTTT; CDR3aa: CASSPGTWSEKLFF